Shown below are 30 T cell receptor delta chains from a single sample sequenced in a study of gamma-delta chains in newborns, infants, children. TCRdb ran CATT on the reads. The repertoire consists of about 6,900 delta-chain clones, with 11% occurring once and the leading ten covering approximately 7%. The sample consisted of blood. Source of these receptors: a child who was a newborn, infant or young child, either healthy, febrile or measles-vaccinated (not recorded which).

Sample share makes this clone large. Additional DNA sequences in this sample encode the identical CDR3. J is TRDJ1 and V is TRDV2, with 12 bases that match TRDD3. Looked up from germline, CDR1 is GEAIGNYY and CDR2 is EKD. The junction had 6 bases not matched to a gene; V was cut back by 3 bases and J by 5 bases. There are 15 residues in the CDR3. DNA for the CDR3: TGTGCCTGTGACGGTCTGGGGGATACGTGGGATAAACTCATCTTT. Encoded protein: CACDGLGDTWDKLIF.

V gene TRDV2 combines with J gene TRDJ3; D possibly corresponds to TRDD3 (5 bases). CDR1 is GEAIGNYY, CDR2 EKD, per germline. This CDR3 is 19 amino acids long. V lost 3 bases and J 0 bases, leaving 17 bases between the germline ends. The CDR3: CACDAAGNQSSWDTRQMFF. The CDR3 DNA reads TGTGCCTGTGACGCGGCTGGGAACCAGAGCTCCTGGGACACCCGACAGATGTTTTTC.

The sample holds a few counts of this clone. The chain links TRDV2 to TRDJ1; 13 positions agree with TRDD3. Germline assignment: CDR1 GEAIGNYY and CDR2 EKD. The CDR3 is made up of 17 amino acids. The V and J ends lost 2 bases and 8 bases, in that order; junction bases with no gene match: 13. In DNA form, the CDR3 reads TGTGCCTGTGACAAACTGGGGGATACGTTAGGGACCGGCAAACTCATCTTT. Protein sequence: CACDKLGDTLGTGKLIF.

For this clone: This may stem from a read error, because a much larger clone lies one nucleotide away. The J gene was recorded as TRDJ4; no V gene was called; the table's D call of TRDD3 was not tested on the DNA. CDR3 length equals 22 residues. The CDR3 DNA reads as TGTGCTCTTGGGGAATCCCTTTCGATCCTACCCTGGCCCACTGGGGGGTCCAGACCCCTGATCTTT. The encoded protein is CALGESLSILPWPTGGSRPLIF.

By sample fraction, this clone is medium-sized. The J gene is TRDJ1, the V gene TRDV2; 10 bases fit TRDD3. This CDR3 spans 17 amino acids. Losses at the gene ends were 0 bases for V and 0 bases for J; bases not matched to a gene: 6. The V gene's germline CDR1 is GEAIGNYY and CDR2 EKD. DNA for the CDR3: TGTGCCTGTGACACCGTTGGGGGATACCGTTACACCGATAAACTCATCTTT. Translation gives CACDTVGGYRYTDKLIF.

The V gene is TRDV2, the J gene TRDJ1, with D possibly matching TRDD3 (6 bases). V shed 0 bases and J shed 0 bases, with 19 bases lying between them. The CDR3 has 18 residues. CDR1 GEAIGNYY and CDR2 EKD come from the germline V gene. The CDR3 nucleotides are TGTGCCTGTGACACCGTGGGGGCTCCCTCCCTGTACACCGATAAACTCATCTTT. It codes for CACDTVGAPSLYTDKLIF.

This clone is termed medium-sized (0.01 to 0.1%). The V and J genes are TRDV2 and TRDJ1; 9 bases map to TRDD3. V shed 0 bases, J shed 0 bases, and the junction held 10 bases outside the gene matches. This CDR3 comprises 18 residues. Germline CDR1 is GEAIGNYY and CDR2 is EKD. The CDR3 nucleotides are TGTGCCTGTGACACCCTACTGGGGGACTCCTCGTACACCGATAAACTCATCTTT. This gives the protein CACDTLLGDSSYTDKLIF.

Worth noting for this clone: With a far larger clone one base away, a read error is the likely cause. V and J are TRDV2 and TRDJ2; tentatively, D is TRDD3 (5 bases). V lost 3 bases and J 1 base, leaving 20 bases between the germline ends. The CDR3 extends over 18 amino acids. Germline-derived CDR1 and CDR2 are GEAIGNYY and EKD. CDR3 sequence: CACDAVGPREHLTAQLFF. CDR3 DNA sequence: TGTGCCTGTGACGCGGTGGGGCCACGCGAACATTTGACAGCACAACTCTTCTTT.

This clone occurred once. The chain has TRDV2 and TRDJ1, with a tentative D call TRDD3 (6 bases). The J gene is absent in TCRdb and was assigned here via DNA matching to germline. The ends were cut back, 1 base at V and 0 bases at J, with 26 bases in the middle. Per the germline V gene, CDR1 is GEAIGNYY and CDR2 is EKD. The CDR3 contains 20 residues. This CDR3 is CACDTRQNREDTTNTDKLIF. The CDR3 DNA reads TGTGCCTGTGACACTCGACAAAACAGAGAGGATACCACCAACACCGATAAACTCATCTTT.

This clone counts as medium-sized. This chain links TRDV2 with TRDJ1; 9 bases fit TRDD3. This CDR3 comprises 14 residues. The V segment lost 3 bases and the J segment 3 bases; nucleotides outside the gene matches: 4. Germline CDR1 and CDR2: GEAIGNYY and EKD. CDR3 DNA: TGTGCCTGTGACCCATGGGGGATAGCCGATAAACTCATCTTT. Translated: CACDPWGIADKLIF.

This clone has just a few counts. A much larger clone differs from this one at a single base, so this may be a read error. The sample contains more than one DNA sequence encoding this CDR3. V is TRDV2 and J is TRDJ2, with 12 bases fitting TRDD3. Looked up from germline, CDR1 is GEAIGNYY and CDR2 is EKD. There are 19 residues in the CDR3. The CDR3 here is CACDPVTGGYPALTAQLFF. CDR3 DNA sequence: TGCGCCTGTGACCCAGTTACTGGGGGATACCCAGCTTTGACAGCACAACTCTTCTTT.

This clone was detected only a few times. The chain has TRDV2 and TRDJ1; 8 nucleotides line up with TRDD3. The CDR3 has 19 residues. Looked up from germline, CDR1 is GEAIGNYY and CDR2 is EKD. V lost 3 bases to trimming and J lost 4 bases; unmatched junction nucleotides: 21. CDR3 in amino acids: CACDPLGRLGANGRDKLIF. The CDR3 coding sequence is TGTGCCTGTGACCCCTTAGGAAGACTGGGGGCGAATGGTCGCGATAAACTCATCTTT.

This clone was counted only a few times. The identical CDR3 is also encoded by other nucleotide sequences in the sample. The rearrangement uses TRDV2 and TRDJ3, with a possible D match to TRDD3 (6 bases). V was clipped by 3 bases and J by 0 bases, with 17 bases between them. Germline lookup yields CDR1 GEAIGNYY and CDR2 EKD. The CDR3 contains 19 residues. DNA for the CDR3: TGTGCCTGTGACCCCACTGGGACTTATAACTCCTGGGACACCCGACAGATGTTTTTC. This codes for CACDPTGTYNSWDTRQMFF.

This clone was recorded a few times. TCRdb's entry gives the protein of a much larger clone, which mismatches this DNA's translation at residue 14, likely from a read error; the protein reported here is translated from the DNA. The V and J genes are TRDV2 and TRDJ2, with 12 bases matching TRDD3. CDR1 is GEAIGNYY, CDR2 EKD, per germline. This CDR3 is built from 16 residues. DNA of the CDR3: TGTGCCTGTGACAAACTGGGGGATACTTTGACAGCACAACCCTTCTTT. Protein product: CACDKLGDTLTAQPFF.

The chain has TRDV2 and TRDJ1; 7 nucleotides agree with TRDD3. V was clipped by 0 bases and J by 0 bases; unmatched bases: 3. Germline assignment: CDR1 GEAIGNYY and CDR2 EKD. The CDR3 runs 15 residues. CDR3 sequence: CACDTGLGDTDKLIF. DNA of the CDR3: TGTGCCTGTGACACCGGGCTGGGGGACACCGATAAACTCATCTTT.

This clone has a handful of counts. A much larger clone lies a single base off, so this may be a read error. This sample includes further DNA sequences coding for the same CDR3. The rearrangement uses TRDV2 and TRDJ3; D ambiguous. Germline CDR1 and CDR2: GEAIGNYY and EKD. V lost 4 bases and J lost 0, with 18 bases in between. The CDR3 is 19 amino acids. CDR3 DNA: TGTGCCTGTGATAAGGTTGACCCCACCCCCTCCTGGGACACCCGACAGATGTTTTTC. It specifies CACDKVDPTPSWDTRQMFF.

Regarding this clone: A read error may account for a junction end that differs from germline. V is TRDV2 and J is TRDJ1; 9 bases match TRDD3. No J segment appears in TCRdb, so it was assigned here by matching the sequence to germline. Germline V gene lookup returns CDR1 GEAIGNYY and CDR2 EKD. CDR3 length: 16 amino acids. CDR3 in amino acids: CAWDTLGGGYQDKLIF. CDR3 bases: TGTGCCTGGGACACTCTCGGGGGGGGATACCAGGATAAACTCATCTTT.

The CDR3 nucleotides read TGTGCCTGTGACTCCATACTGGGGGATACGCCCCCGGGGTCCGATAAACTCATCTTT. Amino acid sequence: CACDSILGDTPPGSDKLIF. V and J are TRDV2 and TRDJ1; 13 nucleotides line up with TRDD3. The CDR3 spans 19 residues. Trimming cost V 3 bases and J 3 bases; bases outside gene matches: 15. Germline values: CDR1 GEAIGNYY, CDR2 EKD.

This clone is medium-sized (0.01 to 0.1%) in the sample. Other DNA sequences in this specimen translate into the identical CDR3. The chain is built from TRDV2 and TRDJ1; 8 bases line up with TRDD3. The junction had 11 bases not matched to a gene; V was cut back by 3 bases and J by 0 bases. Germline V gene sequence: CDR1 GEAIGNYY, CDR2 EKD. This CDR3 has 17 residues. In DNA form, the CDR3 reads TGTGCCTGTGACGCTCTTACTGGGGGTCAGTACACCGATAAACTCATCTTT. It translates to CACDALTGGQYTDKLIF.

This clone was seen a handful of times. V is TRDV2 and J is TRDJ3; the D gene is possibly TRDD3 (6 bases). Germline V CDR1 and CDR2: GEAIGNYY, EKD. This CDR3 contains 22 residues. The V end lost 0 bases, the J end lost 2 bases, and 25 bases lay between the germline ends. The CDR3, as DNA: TGTGCCTGTGACACCGTCGAAGGTCTTGGGGGGTTCCTCACCTGGGACACCCGACAGATGTTTTTC. Translated, it gives CACDTVEGLGGFLTWDTRQMFF.

As for this clone: Other DNA sequences within the sample encode an identical CDR3. V is TRDV2 and J is TRDJ1; 10 bases are shared with TRDD3. The CDR3 length is 21 residues. Germline-derived CDR1 and CDR2 are GEAIGNYY and EKD. The J segment lost 5 bases and the V segment lost 3 bases, leaving 26 bases of the junction unmatched. In DNA, the CDR3 is TGTGCCTGTGACTCAGTAACTTCCGTACTGGGGGATCCTGTTAAGGCTGATAAACTCATCTTT. This codes for CACDSVTSVLGDPVKADKLIF.

For this clone: An end of the junction does not agree with germline; a read error may underlie this. The chain carries TRDV2 and TRDJ3; 10 bases line up with TRDD3. The J gene comes from matching the DNA to germline here; TCRdb lacks it. The length of the CDR3 is 21 residues. CDR1 and CDR2 (germline): GEAIGNYY, EKD. In nucleotides, the CDR3 is TGTGCCTGTGACACCGCGGGACTGGGGGATGCGAGCTCCTGGGACACCCGAAAGATGTTTTTC. Protein product: CACDTAGLGDASSWDTRKMFF.

The rearrangement links TRDV2 to TRDJ1, with 10 bases aligning to TRDD3. CDR1 and CDR2 from the germline V gene are GEAIGNYY and EKD. With V trimmed by 1 base and J by 0 bases, 16 bases remained unmatched. The CDR3 length is 20 residues. This chain's CDR3 is CACDTVGGLGDNGYTDKLIF. The CDR3 bases are TGTGCCTGTGACACGGTAGGGGGCCTGGGGGATAATGGGTACACCGATAAACTCATCTTT.

This chain joins TRDV2 and TRDJ1; 10 bases agree with TRDD3. V was pared by 4 bases and J by 3 bases, with 25 bases of the junction left unmatched. This CDR3 comprises 21 residues. Germline V gives CDR1 GEAIGNYY, CDR2 EKD. This chain's CDR3 is CACDALLGDTESQADADKLIF. DNA for the CDR3: TGTGCCTGTGATGCTTTATTGGGGGATACTGAATCTCAGGCCGACGCCGATAAACTCATCTTT.

This clone is deemed medium-sized. The J gene is TRDJ3, the V gene TRDV2; TRDD3 matches 9 bases. Trimming removed 0 bases from V and 0 bases from J; junction bases left unmatched: 8. Germline V gene lookup returns CDR1 GEAIGNYY and CDR2 EKD. This CDR3 region has 20 residues. The CDR3 spells CACDTVTGGPRSWDTRQMFF. DNA for the CDR3: TGTGCCTGTGACACCGTGACTGGGGGACCGCGCTCCTGGGACACCCGACAGATGTTTTTC.

This clone was found a few times. This chain links TRDV2 with TRDJ3; 8 bases line up with TRDD3. Germline loops: CDR1 GEAIGNYY, CDR2 EKD. The CDR3 spans 19 residues. V shed 0 bases and J 7 bases; nucleotides not matched to a gene: 13. The CDR3 reads CACDTVLGIPPRDTRQMFF. The CDR3 DNA reads as TGTGCCTGTGACACCGTCCTGGGGATACCCCCCCGAGACACCCGACAGATGTTTTTC.

On this clone itself: Translating this DNA gives a protein that differs at residue 3 from the TCRdb one, which belongs to a much larger clone; a read error is likely, and the protein shown is this translation. The genes are TRDV2 and TRDJ1; perhaps TRDD3 as D (5 bases). Germline-derived CDR1 and CDR2 are GEAIGNYY and EKD. This CDR3 has 15 amino acids. In nucleotides, the CDR3 is TGTGCCCGTGACACCGTGATACCGGGGACCGATAAACTCATCTTT. The encoded protein is CARDTVIPGTDKLIF.

The CDR3 protein is CACDTLLGDTYTDKLIF. The DNA of the CDR3 is TGTGCCTGTGACACCCTACTGGGGGATACGTACACCGATAAACTCATCTTT. The chain has TRDV2 and TRDJ1; TRDD3 matches 13 bases. Per germline, CDR1 GEAIGNYY and CDR2 EKD. The CDR3 covers 17 residues. V was clipped by 0 bases and J by 0 bases; unmatched bases: 3.

This clone was counted only a few times. This is likely an artifact of a read error, given a far larger clone one base away. This CDR3 reads CACDTVGPREHLTAKLFF. CDR3 nucleotide sequence: TGTGCCTGTGACACGGTGGGGCCACGCGAACATTTGACAGCAAAACTCTTCTTT. The gene calls are TRDV2 and TRDJ2; D possibly corresponds to TRDD3 (5 bases). The J gene comes from matching the DNA to germline here; TCRdb lacks it. Germline CDR1 GEAIGNYY, CDR2 EKD. The CDR3 contains 18 residues.

By its share, this clone is medium-sized (0.01 to 0.1%). This sample also contains other DNA sequences that code for the same CDR3. The gene calls are TRDV2 and TRDJ1; 7 bases fit TRDD3. Germline assignment: CDR1 GEAIGNYY and CDR2 EKD. This CDR3 has 16 amino acids. Trimming took 3 bases from V and 1 from J; bases not matched to a gene: 10. The CDR3 nucleotides are TGTGCCTGTGACCCAGTCCTTGGGGGAGGCACCGATAAACTCATCTTT. Translated, it gives CACDPVLGGGTDKLIF.